This passage covers 18 T cell receptor beta chains from one sample sequenced in a study of cytomegalovirus exposure and HLA in healthy donors. Primers included in the PCR were 60 Vbeta and 13 Jbeta primers. Clones were read by immunoSEQ multiplex PCR, and TCRdb kept only the in-frame ones, dropping some. Of roughly 190,000 clones listed, approximately 84% are singletons. The sequenced material came from PBMCs. The source of these receptors is a man aged 45-65 years in good health and CMV-seronegative.

The chain combines TRBV4-2 with TRBJ2-6; 9 nucleotides line up with TRBD2. Germline CDR1 LGHNA, CDR2 YNFKEQ. The CDR3 has 19 residues. V dropped 2 bases and J dropped 0; count of bases not matched to a gene: 8. The CDR3 is CASSQSEGGGASGANVLTF. The CDR3 nucleotides are TGTGCCAGCAGCCAAAGTGAGGGCGGGGGGGCCTCTGGGGCCAACGTCCTGACTTTC.

This clone was seen more than once but under ten times. This rearrangement joins TRBV5-1 to TRBJ1-3; D gene unclear. Per the germline V gene, CDR1 is SGHRS and CDR2 is YFSETQ. V lost 1 base and J 3 bases, leaving 8 bases between the germline ends. This CDR3 has 14 residues. The CDR3 DNA follows: TGCGCCAGCAGCTTGTCCGGGTTTGGAAACACCATATATTTT. This encodes CASSLSGFGNTIYF.

In this sample, this clone turned up once. V usage is TRBV19 and J usage is TRBJ2-1, with 7 bases matching TRBD1. This CDR3 spans 14 amino acids. Germline V CDR1 and CDR2: LNHDA, SQIVND (reference sequence). Trimming at V came to 3 bases and at J to 8 bases, leaving 7 bases not matched to a gene. The DNA for the CDR3 is TGTGCCAGTAGTATCACAGGGGCAGGGGATGAGCAGTTCTTC. Translating it yields CASSITGAGDEQFF.

The chain is built from TRBV19 and TRBJ1-6; TRBD1 is a possible D gene (6 bases). CDR1 and CDR2 (germline): LNHDA, SQIVND (reference sequence). This CDR3 region has 17 residues. Trimming took 3 bases from V and 5 from J, leaving 17 bases between them. The CDR3 nucleotides are TGTGCCAGTAGTATCCCGGTCGGGACAAGTAATAATTCACCCCTCCACTTT. Encoded protein: CASSIPVGTSNNSPLHF. Together with reference TRBV19 and TRBJ1-6, the CDR3 gives the full variable domain: DGGITQSPKYLFRKEGQNVTLSCEQNLNHDAMYWYRQDPGQGLRLIYYSQIVNDFQKGDIAEGYSVSREKKESFPLTVTSAQKNPTAFYLCASSIPVGTSNNSPLHFGNGTRLTVT.

This rearrangement joins TRBV19 to TRBJ1-2; 7 positions match TRBD1. From germline, CDR1 is LNHDA and CDR2 SQIVND (reference sequence). The junction had 9 bases not matched to a gene; V was cut back by 6 bases and J by 8 bases. The CDR3 runs to 13 residues. The CDR3 sequence: CASRREGARGYTF. The CDR3 bases are TGTGCCAGTAGGCGGGAGGGGGCGCGCGGCTACACCTTC.

This clone occurred once. V and J are TRBV6-6 and TRBJ1-2; no definite D call. CDR3 length equals 13 residues. Germline V gene data show CDR1 as MNHNY and CDR2 as SVGAGI (reference sequence). Trimming pared 2 bases from V and 3 bases from J, leaving 7 bases between. CDR3 DNA: TGTGCCAGCAGTTACCGGGAGGACTATGGCTACACCTTC. Its protein is CASSYREDYGYTF.

V usage is TRBV25-1 and J usage is TRBJ1-5; 8 bases line up with TRBD1. Per germline, CDR1 MGHDK and CDR2 SYGVNS. J was trimmed by 5 bases and V by 1 base; bases with no gene match: 7. The CDR3 has 16 residues. The CDR3 here is CASSEWGRGLDQPQHF. The CDR3 bases are TGTGCCAGCAGTGAATGGGGCAGGGGGCTCGATCAGCCCCAGCATTTT.

In nucleotides, the CDR3 is TGTGCCAGCAGAGGCACAGGGGACCTAGCCTACGAGCAGTACTTC. The encoded protein is CASRGTGDLAYEQYF. The chain carries TRBV7-8 and TRBJ2-5; 7 positions agree with TRBD1. The J call may be faulty, since TRBJ2-7 better matches the DNA end. Germline lookup yields CDR1 SGHVS and CDR2 FQNEAQ. The CDR3 length is 15 residues.

The chain links TRBV2 to TRBJ2-2, with 12 bases that match TRBD2. Per the germline V gene, CDR1 is SNHLY and CDR2 is FYNNEI. The CDR3 is 18 residues long. Losses at the gene ends were 7 bases for V and 6 bases for J; bases not matched to a gene: 15. DNA of the CDR3: TGTGCCAGCACTATAGGGACTAGCGGGCCTTTGGTGCCCGGGGAGCTGTTTTTT. Protein: CASTIGTSGPLVPGELFF.

The chain carries TRBV27 and TRBJ2-3; 11 bases match TRBD1. V lost 2 bases to trimming and J lost 1 base; unmatched junction nucleotides: 14. CDR3 size: 20 residues. Germline CDR1 reads MNHEY; CDR2 reads SMNVEV (reference sequence). The CDR3 nucleotides read TGTGCCAGCAGTTTAAAAGTGGGCGGGACAGGGGGAACGGGCACAGATACGCAGTATTTT. This sequence encodes CASSLKVGGTGGTGTDTQYF.

The genes are TRBV9 and TRBJ1-2; possibly TRBD1 for D (6 bases). CDR3 length equals 16 residues. Germline assignment: CDR1 SGDLS and CDR2 YYNGEE. V lost 5 bases, J lost 3 bases, and 20 bases lay in between. CDR3 loop: CASRPTQGTQHYGYTF. CDR3 nucleotide sequence: TGTGCCAGCAGACCGACCCAGGGGACACAACACTATGGCTACACCTTC.

This chain links TRBV25-1 with TRBJ1-6; D gene ambiguous. The germline V and J ends were trimmed by 3 bases and 10 bases, with 10 bases remaining between them. CDR1 and CDR2 from the germline V gene are MGHDK and SYGVNS. CDR3 length: 13 amino acids. In DNA form, the CDR3 reads TGTGCCAGCAGTGATTGGGAGGAATCACCCCTCCACTTT. Amino acid sequence: CASSDWEESPLHF.

The count of this clone is one. The chain combines TRBV5-6 with TRBJ1-3; D uncertain. Germline V gene data show CDR1 as SGHDT and CDR2 as YYEEEE. This CDR3 comprises 15 residues. Deletions cut 2 bases from V and 2 bases from J, with 11 bases between. CDR3 loop: CASSLLQPTGNTIYF. CDR3 in DNA: TGTGCCAGCAGCTTATTACAGCCAACTGGAAACACCATATATTTT.

In this sample, this clone turned up a few times. This sample also contains other DNA sequences that code for the same CDR3. The rearrangement joins TRBV5-4 to TRBJ2-3; D is unresolved. V was pared by 0 bases and J by 2 bases, with 7 bases between. From germline, CDR1 is SGHNT and CDR2 YYREEE (reference sequence). The CDR3 is 14 amino acids. CDR3 residues: CASSLERPTDTQYF. The CDR3 nucleotides are TGTGCCAGCAGCTTGGAGCGCCCCACAGATACGCAGTATTTT.

For the CDR3, the DNA is TGCGCCAGCAGCCCGGAACAGGGGGACTCCTACGAGCAGTACTTC. Residues: CASSPEQGDSYEQYF. The chain is built from TRBV4-1 and TRBJ2-7; TRBD1 matches at 8 bases. The CDR3 consists of 15 residues. Per the germline V gene, CDR1 is MGHRA and CDR2 is YSYEKL. V gave up 4 bases and J gave up 0 bases; unmatched junction bases: 5.

V is TRBV5-6 and J is TRBJ1-6; D is unclear. V lost 4 bases, J lost 7 bases, and 15 bases lay in between. The CDR3 is 15 amino acids. Germline V gene data show CDR1 as SGHDT and CDR2 as YYEEEE. The CDR3 DNA follows: TGTGCCAGCAGCCTCCAACGACGGGGAAATTCACCCCTCCACTTT. Translated: CASSLQRRGNSPLHF.

The rearrangement links TRBV7-9 to TRBJ1-6, with unresolved D. This CDR3 has 17 amino acids. V was cut by 5 bases and J by 0 bases, with 14 bases left in between. Germline V CDR1 and CDR2: SEHNR, FQNEAQ (reference sequence). CDR3 sequence (DNA): TGTGCCAGCAGCCCAACCGGAGGACCCTCCTATAATTCACCCCTCCACTTT. Amino acid sequence: CASSPTGGPSYNSPLHF.

This clone was detected a few times. V gene TRBV14 combines with J gene TRBJ1-6, with D unclear. Germline CDR1 is SGHDN and CDR2 is FVKESK. The CDR3 covers 13 residues. V was cut by 2 bases and J by 11 bases, with 10 bases left in between. CDR3: CASSQLTGAPLHF. In DNA form, the CDR3 reads TGTGCCAGCAGCCAACTTACGGGAGCACCCCTCCACTTT.